This T cell receptor (beta chain) was observed in a study of shared clonotypes between healthy human individuals. The wider study: A couple of women and a few men aged 18 to 49 made up the donors.

On this clone: Its antigen is unidentified.

Libraries were prepared by immunoSEQ multiplex PCR; TCRdb keeps only in-frame clonotypes and omits some of them. The sample lists some 550,000 clones, approximately 97% occurring once. Germline CDR1 and CDR2: MGHRA and YSYEKL. J lost 5 bases, V lost 0 bases, and 9 bases had no gene match. The CDR3 has 17 residues. General study results and limits: The study found lower generation probabilities in non-shared clonotypes than in those shared by all four donors.

V usage is TRBV4-1 and J usage is TRBJ2-5; TRBD2 aligns across 10 bases. Input material: naive CD4+ T cells sorted from blood. As for subset: CD45RA+ positively selected. The source of this sequence is a woman in her 30s in good health. CDR3 sequence: CASSQDIASGSQETQYF. DNA of the CDR3: TGCGCCAGCAGCCAAGATATCGCTAGCGGGAGTCAGGAGACCCAGTACTTC.